This T cell receptor beta chain stems from a study of shared clonotypes between healthy human individuals. The V gene's germline CDR1 is SQVTM and CDR2 ANQGSEA. V lost 5 bases and J lost 1, with 18 bases in between. CDR3 length: 16 residues. Some clones are missing from TCRdb's copy, which holds only in-frame ones; the method was immunoSEQ multiplex PCR. Counted here are over a million clones, approximately 72% occurring once; the ten biggest clones make up about 1.5%. V gene TRBV29-1 combines with J gene TRBJ2-1; TRBD1 might be the D (5 bases). The sequenced material came from memory CD4+ T cells sorted from blood. Documented subset: CD45RA-negative fraction. The sequence derives from a man in his late teens or twenties in good health. The DNA for the CDR3 is TGCAGCGTTCAGACGCCCGACAAGGGGTCCTACAATGAGCAGTTCTTC. Translation: CSVQTPDKGSYNEQFF.